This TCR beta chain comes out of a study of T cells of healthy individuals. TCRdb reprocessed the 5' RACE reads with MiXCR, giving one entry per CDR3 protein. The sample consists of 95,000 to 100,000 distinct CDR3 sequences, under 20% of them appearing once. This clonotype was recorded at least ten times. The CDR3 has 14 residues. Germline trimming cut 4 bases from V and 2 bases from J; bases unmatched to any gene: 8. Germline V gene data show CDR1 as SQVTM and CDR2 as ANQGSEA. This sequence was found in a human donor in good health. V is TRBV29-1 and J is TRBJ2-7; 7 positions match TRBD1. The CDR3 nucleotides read TGCAGCGTTGGTGTAATAGGGACAGCCTACGAGCAGTACTTC. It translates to CSVGVIGTAYEQYF.